This T cell receptor (beta chain) was captured by sequencing in a study of cytomegalovirus exposure and HLA in healthy donors (dated by TCRdb to about 2017). In terms of the full investigation: In an earlier analysis of 587 of the donors, 250 to 300 Gb of sequence data and about 110 million unique TCR beta sequences from about 179 million T cells were reported. The study used immunosequencing to profile the T cell repertoires of approximately 630 subjects and linked those repertoires to cytomegalovirus serostatus. A later analysis re-examined previously published TCR beta repertoires from more than 650 donors and added high-resolution HLA genotyping to investigate patterns of TCR occurrence. Typing coverage differed by locus: A, B, C, DRB1 and DQB1 were typed in roughly 629-630 donors, DQA1 in 522, DPA1 in 600 to 610, and DPB1 in around 490. All discovery cohort repertoires had been generated using a single sequencing platform. A separate validation cohort of approximately 130 different subjects was used in addition to the roughly 640-subject first cohort. An early release covering roughly 600 HLA-typed donors comprised 250 to 350 gigabases of sequencing data and about 90 million unique TCR sequences. To decide whether each TCR beta V gene segment behaved as functional or pseudogenic, an earlier analysis of some 570 of the donors relied on high-throughput TCR beta sequencing. Class I and class II HLA loci were covered by the typing at four-digit resolution. A later genetic analysis used genome-wide SNP genotypes for about 60% of the 666 donors, treating that subset as a discovery cohort. Donor age, sex, ethnicity and CMV serostatus were compiled together with the repertoire data. About five DR-DQ haplotypes were handled as single units for association and clustering because linkage in the cohort was strong. Of the approximately 400 genotyped donors, over 70% fell in the genetic ancestry cluster associated with self-reported Caucasian donors. Among 398 genotyped donors of the cohort, an average of about 240,000 unique TCR beta nucleotide sequences were sequenced per donor, roughly a sixth of them non-productive. The study aimed to test whether cataloging public T cell receptors could reveal signatures of past pathogen exposure. To predict cytomegalovirus infection status, the study brought together high-throughput TCR immunosequencing, statistical association of individual TCRs with disease status, and machine learning. The later analysis used no new phenotypic data to find candidate immune exposures, relying instead on TCR beta sequences and their occurrence across donors. Study-wide findings and limitations: The study listed 164 TCR beta chains as associated with cytomegalovirus. A further reported finding was that TCR beta sequences accurately predicted the HLA-A and HLA-B alleles for most subjects in the first cohort. While some public TCRs were present in many individuals, most TCR sequences turned up only very rarely across donors. Linkage disequilibrium might explain the correlated functional status among segregating V segments, but an unknown experimental factor could not be ruled out. This cohort had only TCR beta chains sequenced, and the lack of alpha or paired-chain data limited which features could be detected. Because some donors lacked HLA typing at each locus, the association tests relied only on the typed subset. In a later genetic analysis, fewer N-insertions in productive TCRs were reported among donors in an Asian-associated ancestry cluster than the roughly 640-donor mean. According to a later analysis, TCR association rates differed among HLA loci, with DRB1 alleles showing the most associated TCRs and HLA-C alleles showing the fewest. Sequencing depth was assumed to be roughly uniform across donors in the presence/absence analyses, though that assumption may not hold. Because the 87-base-pair reads could not distinguish some IMGT-functional V segments, including TRBV6-2 and TRBV6-3, those segments were excluded. Broadly in line with IMGT annotations, most TCR beta V segments showed up in productive rearrangements about 87% or about 30% of the time in an earlier analysis of several hundred of the donors. Compared with equally common non-associated chains, HLA-associated TCR beta chains in a later analysis were more clonally expanded and had lower generation probabilities. It was suggested by the authors that the approach could potentially be generalized to other disease states and immunological phenotypes. Because counts were too low, 15 to 20 rarely observed V segments, including chromosome 9 orphons, were left out of the earlier analysis of several hundred of the donors. A group of highly shared sequence variants was considered likely to be a technical artifact of the sequencing pipeline. When HLA alleles, especially DR and DQ, strongly co-occurred, attributing TCR associations to individual alleles was difficult. A later analysis reported that several top co-occurrence clusters appeared linked to parvovirus B19, influenza, CMV and Epstein-Barr virus. A later genetic analysis associated a missense DCLRE1C variant with V-gene and J-gene trimming of TCR beta chains, and an independent cohort replicated the association. According to a later analysis, most CMV-associated TCR beta chains appeared to be HLA-restricted, and the HLA associations seemed to be driven largely by CMV exposure. Specific HLA alleles were associated with 16,951 TCR beta sequences at a false discovery rate of 0.05 in a later analysis. Three of the identified cytomegalovirus-associated TCR beta chains were confirmed in vitro to be specific for cytomegalovirus antigens. For the cohort, immune exposure information was limited to CMV serostatus. Cytomegalovirus status was reported to be diagnosed by the classifier with high specificity and sensitivity in both the original and validation cohorts.

The cohort was made up of 500 to 850 healthy bone marrow donors. At the time of sampling, all cohort members were nominally healthy, though unrecorded immune exposures were likely present. The donor was CMV seropositive and was included in the group of 290 or so seropositive cohort members. A peripheral blood sample was collected from each donor, and TCR beta sequencing was performed on peripheral blood mononuclear cells. Genomic DNA extraction from the blood cell samples was performed with the Qiagen DNeasy Blood Extraction Kit. Library preparation was by the immunoSEQ multiplex PCR assay. A mixture of 60 forward primers for TCR Vbeta segments and 13 reverse primers for TCR Jbeta segments was used in the multiplex PCR. Amplification of the CDR3 region of rearranged TCR beta genes was performed with a multiplex PCR assay on genomic DNA. On the Illumina HiSeq System, the amplified TCR beta libraries were sequenced as 87-base-pair reads. The study's own analysis went as follows. In a later analysis, approximately 74 million unique TCR beta chains were counted across the approximately 620 repertoires, and approximately 11 million of these chains were shared by at least two donors. Raw reads were error-corrected and collapsed into unique sequences by a nearest-neighbor algorithm in which closely related sequences were merged to remove PCR and sequencing errors. To assign V, D and J gene segments, CDR3 sequences were aligned to IMGT reference sequences. For a sequence to be retained, a match of at least six nucleotides to both a V gene segment and a J gene segment was required. A rearrangement was called productive if the CDR3 had no stop codons and remained in frame with V and J, and every other rearrangement was called non-productive. Following IMGT convention, CDR3 was defined as the stretch from the second conserved V-encoded cysteine to the conserved J-encoded phenylalanine. Sequences without an unambiguous match to a single V gene segment were excluded from the earlier analysis of 450 to 650 of the donors. An earlier analysis of 500 to 700 of the donors classified V segments as functional when productive rearrangements were above 56.7% and as segregating when the standard deviation between donors was above 5%. A statistical classification framework was developed to diagnose cytomegalovirus status using the catalog of TCR beta chain sequences. In a later analysis, V and J genes were assigned by comparing TCR nucleotide sequences against IMGT/GENE-DB human TR gene sequences. Using the TCRdist pipeline, a later analysis assigned CDR3 sequences along with most-parsimonious VDJ recombination scenarios. In a later analysis, every TCR beta chain was defined by the combination of its CDR3 amino acid sequence and its V-gene family, and reads without a unique V-gene family were dropped. A later analysis removed over 500 highly shared, low-generation-probability nucleotide sequences to deal with suspected cross-contamination and a sequencing artifact. A later analysis calculated a clonal expansion index for each public chain from normalized within-repertoire ranks of inferred template counts. Generation probabilities in a later analysis came from a VDJ recombination model fitted to out-of-frame rearrangements, and those results were checked against IGoR. In a later analysis, hypergeometric tests were used to score TCR-TCR, TCR-HLA and TCR-CMV co-occurrence, with a repertoire-size bias correction applied to TCR pairs. A later analysis estimated false discovery rates by permuting HLA or CMV assignments 20 times. A later analysis grouped co-occurring TCRs with DBSCAN, adding TCRdist sequence similarity when clustering within HLA-allele-positive subsets. Repertoires with fewer than 30,000 or more than 120,000 public chains were left out of co-occurrence clustering, as were about 5 repertoires with anomalous nucleotide sharing. Here the immuneACCESS table is served through TCRdb, limited to in-frame sequences with V and J called. Missing clones are a known gap in these copies; in checked studies unresolved V genes cover under half, and the rest lacks a known reason. V and J calls and clone size are as listed in that table; D and trimming were resolved from the DNA. Counted in this sample were 99,000 or so clones; 76% of them appeared once. Over 8% of the sample comes from the top ten.

A remark on this clone: What this receptor recognizes is not known. No base quality values were provided; no much bigger clone lies one nucleotide off.

The CDR3 numbers 14 residues from cysteine through phenylalanine. Only the CDR3 portion is preserved as DNA: 42 bases, with reading frame beginning at the first base. As encoded in the germline V gene (reference sequence), CDR1 is MNHEY while CDR2 is SMNVEV. This TCR was recovered from a man between 40 and 49 years old in good health and CMV-seropositive. Recombination connected TRBV27 to TRBJ2-5, and TRBD1 aligns with 7 junction nucleotides. The J call may not be correct, given that the DNA end is closer to TRBJ2-7. Specimen: PBMCs. CDR3 loop: CASSFSGQSYEQYF. The base sequence is TGTGCCAGCAGTTTCTCGGGACAGTCCTACGAGCAGTACTTC.